This is a list of T cell receptor beta chains from one sample in a study of response to subunit inactivated influenza vaccine. TCRdb reanalysed the RT-PCR reads using MiXCR and keeps one entry per CDR3 protein. This sample has around 520,000 distinct CDR3 sequences, with around 11% found just once. Sequencing was performed on PBMCs from blood, taken on the day of vaccination. The receptor source for this set is a middle-aged man who received an inactivated influenza vaccine. Both conserved end residues are part of each CDR3. D genes are given only for firm matches. Part of the rows lack a size; the others show once, few, many or a class for expanded clones.

TRBD2	NA	TRBV20-1	TRBJ2-1	TGCAGTGCTAGAGACCCTGGACTAGCGGCCTCCTACAATGAGCAGTTCTTC	CSARDPGLAASYNEQFF
NA	once	TRBV2	TRBJ2-7	TGTGCCAGTCGAGGGGCCATAAACTCCTACGAGCAGTACTTC	CASRGAINSYEQYF
TRBD1	many	TRBV5-1	TRBJ2-1	TGCGCCAGCAGCTGGGACAGCAGTACCTACAATGAGCAGTTCTTC	CASSWDSSTYNEQFF
TRBD1	NA	TRBV5-6	TRBJ2-5	TGTGCCAGCAGCTGGGGACAGGCCCAAGAGACCCAGTACTTC	CASSWGQAQETQYF
TRBD2	NA	TRBV11-1	TRBJ2-3	TGTGCCAGCAGTTCAGCGGGGGGGCATGGAGATACGCAGTATTTT	CASSSAGGHGDTQYF
NA	few	TRBV3-1	TRBJ2-5	TGTGCCAGCAGCAAGGGAGCTAGCTCGTACCAAGAGACCCAGTACTTC	CASSKGASSYQETQYF
NA	many	TRBV7-2	TRBJ2-6	TGTGCCAGCAGCTTAGACAGCTCTGGGGCCAACGTCCTGACTTTC	CASSLDSSGANVLTF
TRBD1	few	TRBV6-2/TRBV6-3	TRBJ1-2	TGTGCCAGCAGTCCACAGACAGGGGGCGCTTCTGGCTACACCTTC	CASSPQTGGASGYTF
TRBD2	few	TRBV5-1	TRBJ2-3	TGCGCCAGCAGACCTGGGACTAGCGGGGTCACAGATACGCAGTATTTT	CASRPGTSGVTDTQYF
TRBD2	NA	TRBV2	TRBJ2-7	TGTGCCAGCAGTCCGCGGGAGCTGGGCGAGCAGTACTTC	CASSPRELGEQYF
TRBD1	many	TRBV15	TRBJ1-2	TGTGCCACCTCTACCCCGGGACAGCCGAACTATGGCTACACCTTC	CATSTPGQPNYGYTF
NA	NA	TRBV5-6	TRBJ2-1	TGTGCCAGCAGCTCCCGCCCTTCGGGGATCCCCTACAATGAGCAGTTCTTC	CASSSRPSGIPYNEQFF
NA	NA	TRBV9	TRBJ2-2	TGTGCCAGCAGCCCACTACAGGTCGCCGGGGAGCTGTTTTTT	CASSPLQVAGELFF
NA	NA	TRBV29-1	TRBJ1-1	TGCAGCGTTGCGGGGCTCATGAACACTGAAGCTTTCTTT	CSVAGLMNTEAFF
TRBD1	NA	TRBV12-3/TRBV12-4	TRBJ1-1	TGTGCCAGCAGACCTGACAGGGGTTATGAAGCTTTCTTT	CASRPDRGYEAFF
NA	few	TRBV5-1	TRBJ1-2	TGCGCCAGCAGCTCGGTGCCTGGGCAACCCCCTGGGCGGGATGGCTACACCTTC	CASSSVPGQPPGRDGYTF
NA	few	TRBV7-9	TRBJ2-1	TGTGCCAGCAGCTTAATTACGGATGAGCAGTTCTTC	CASSLITDEQFF
TRBD2	few	TRBV6-5	TRBJ2-7	TGTGCCAGCACTTACTCGGGGGGCTCCTACGAGCAGTACTTC	CASTYSGGSYEQYF
TRBD2	NA	TRBV2	TRBJ2-7	TGTGCCAGCAGTGGGACTAGCGAGCCCTACGAGCAGTACTTC	CASSGTSEPYEQYF
NA	NA	TRBV21-1	TRBJ2-4	TGTGCCAGCAGCAAAGGGGCCGTGTGGAACATTCAGTACTTC	CASSKGAVWNIQYF
NA	NA	TRBV29-1	TRBJ2-3	TGCAGCGTTGACCTAAAGACTCGCCACACAGATACGCAGTATTTT	CSVDLKTRHTDTQYF
NA	NA	TRBV14	TRBJ2-7	TGTGCCAGCAGCCTTAGGACCGCGGGGGAGCAGTACTTC	CASSLRTAGEQYF
NA	NA	TRBV11-2	TRBJ2-1	TGTGCCAGCAGCTTAGGACCAACACTAGGGAGTAGCTCCTACAATGAGCAGTTCTTC	CASSLGPTLGSSSYNEQFF
NA	few	TRBV6-1	TRBJ2-3	TGTGCCAGCGGCGGGTTTAGCACAGATACGCAGTATTTT	CASGGFSTDTQYF
NA	few	TRBV6-6	TRBJ1-6	TGTGCCAGCAGTTACTCGGGGCCCCCCCTCCACTTT	CASSYSGPPLHF
TRBD2	few	TRBV20-1	TRBJ2-7	TGCAGTGCTAGGTCCGGGACTAGGGGGGTAGAGCAGTACTTC	CSARSGTRGVEQYF
NA	NA	TRBV20-1	TRBJ1-5	TGCAGTGCTAGAGACCCTTTCAGGGAAGACAATCAGCCCCAGCATTTT	CSARDPFREDNQPQHF
NA	many	TRBV27	TRBJ2-2	TGTGCCAGCAGCCCTCTGAACACCGGGGAGCTGTTTTTT	CASSPLNTGELFF
TRBD1	few	TRBV12-3/TRBV12-4	TRBJ1-5	TGTGCCAGCAGCTACGGCCGGGACAGGGGGCCTCAGCCCCAGCATTTT	CASSYGRDRGPQPQHF